Listed here are 10 T cell receptor beta chains from one sample, sequenced in a study of OX40 agonist ivuxolimab in advanced cancers. Profiling relied on immunoSEQ multiplex PCR, and the TCRdb table lists in-frame clones only, not all of them. This table holds about 110,000 clones, less than 95% found once. Sample: CD4+ or CD8+ T cells sorted from blood, taken in a trial of the OX40 agonist ivuxolimab. The source of these receptors is an adult with an advanced solid tumor such as melanoma, head and neck, liver or kidney cancer.

The chain couples TRBV18 to TRBJ1-1; D gene ambiguous. Trimming left V 3 bases short and J 4 bases short, with 9 bases between. Germline assignment: CDR1 KGHSH and CDR2 LQKENI. The CDR3 totals 13 residues. CDR3 sequence: CASSPRAGTEAFF. The CDR3 coding sequence is TGTGCCAGCTCACCCCGGGCGGGCACTGAAGCTTTCTTT.

The chain combines TRBV28 with TRBJ2-5; 7 nucleotides agree with TRBD1. J lost 1 base, V lost 5 bases, and 1 base had no gene match. The CDR3 is 13 residues long. CDR1 and CDR2 from the germline V gene are MDHEN and SYDVKM. The CDR3 DNA reads as TGTGCCAGCAGTAGACAGGGCCAAGAGACCCAGTACTTC. As protein: CASSRQGQETQYF.

The genes are TRBV6-4 and TRBJ2-7; D not certain. Trimming took off 8 bases at V and 5 bases at J, with 16 bases between the two ends. The germline CDR1 and CDR2 sequences are MRHNA and SNTAGT. The CDR3 runs to 13 residues. The CDR3 region has the DNA TGTGCCAGCTCGACCGAACGCGGTCACGAGCAGTACTTC. Its translation is CASSTERGHEQYF.

The chain is built from TRBV6-6 and TRBJ1-5; D remains ambiguous. V was shortened by 4 bases and J by 1 base, with 8 bases between the two germline ends. Germline V lookup: CDR1 MNHNY, CDR2 SVGAGI (reference sequence). The CDR3 covers 14 residues. CDR3 amino acids: CASSSLVSNQPQHF. CDR3 bases: TGTGCCAGCAGTTCGTTAGTCAGCAATCAGCCCCAGCATTTT.

This sequence joins TRBV14 and TRBJ1-2; no reliable D call. V was shortened by 0 bases and J by 6 bases, with 5 bases between the two germline ends. The germline CDR1 and CDR2 sequences are SGHDN and FVKESK. The CDR3 totals 12 residues. The CDR3 loop reads CASSQDPDGYTF. In DNA, the CDR3 is TGTGCCAGCAGCCAAGATCCCGATGGCTACACCTTC.

This chain joins TRBV20-1 and TRBJ1-1; D gene unclear. The CDR3 consists of 11 residues. The germline V gene encodes CDR1 DFQATT and CDR2 SNEGSKA (reference sequence). The V end lost 0 bases, the J end lost 5 bases, and 4 bases lay between the germline ends. CDR3 DNA sequence: TGCAGTGCTAGAGACGGTACTGAAGCTTTCTTT. It encodes CSARDGTEAFF.

V is TRBV6-6 and J is TRBJ1-6; TRBD1 matches 10 bases. CDR3 length equals 13 residues. Germline-derived CDR1 and CDR2 are MNHNY and SVGAGI (reference sequence). J was trimmed by 7 bases and V by 6 bases; bases with no gene match: 0. The CDR3 here is CASRDRGNSPLHF. The CDR3 DNA is TGTGCCAGCAGGGACAGGGGGAATTCACCCCTCCACTTT.

The rearrangement links TRBV7-9 to TRBJ1-2; 12 positions agree with TRBD1. The CDR3 length is 16 residues. Germline CDR1 SEHNR, CDR2 FQNEAQ (reference sequence). With V trimmed by 2 bases and J by 7 bases, 8 bases remained unmatched. The CDR3, as DNA: TGTGCCAGCAGCTTACCCCCGGGACAGGGGGCTGGTGGCTACACCTTC. This translates into CASSLPPGQGAGGYTF.

CDR3 DNA sequence: TGTGCCAGCAGTTACTTGGGAGAGGCTAATGAAAAACTGTTTTTT. It codes for CASSYLGEANEKLFF. J is TRBJ1-4 and V is TRBV6-5; D unresolved. The CDR3 is 15 amino acids. The germline CDR1 and CDR2 sequences are MNHEY and SVGAGI. V lost 1 base to trimming and J lost 3 bases, with 9 bases between them.

The chain has TRBV4-1 and TRBJ1-1; possibly TRBD1 for D (6 bases). CDR3 length equals 17 residues. The V gene lost 0 bases and the J gene lost 0 bases, with 14 bases spanning the gap. Germline lookup yields CDR1 MGHRA and CDR2 YSYEKL. The CDR3 DNA follows: TGCGCCAGCAGCCAAGATAGTTCCGGGGGCATGAACACTGAAGCTTTCTTT. Amino acids: CASSQDSSGGMNTEAFF.